This T cell receptor beta chain came from a study of T cell responses to AZD1222 COVID-19 vaccine. Generated by immunoSEQ multiplex PCR, the TCRdb table keeps only in-frame clones and is missing some. The profile shows around 160,000 clones, more than 75% of them singletons. As concerns this clone: Its cognate antigen is unknown.

From germline, CDR1 is LNHNV and CDR2 YYDKDF (reference sequence). Trimming cost V 0 bases and J 2 bases; bases outside gene matches: 8. The CDR3 is 17 residues long. General study points: There were vaccine-associated CD4 TCRs across spike, dominant at 160-218 and 743-854.

The clonotype comes from an adult in good health. The chain uses TRBV15 and TRBJ2-3; the match to TRBD1 covers 7 bases. This specimen consisted of peripheral blood, obtained on day 0 of MenACWY control vaccination. The CDR3 DNA sequence: TGTGCCACCAGCAGAGATCCCGGACAGGAGCACACAGATACGCAGTATTTT. It encodes CATSRDPGQEHTDTQYF.